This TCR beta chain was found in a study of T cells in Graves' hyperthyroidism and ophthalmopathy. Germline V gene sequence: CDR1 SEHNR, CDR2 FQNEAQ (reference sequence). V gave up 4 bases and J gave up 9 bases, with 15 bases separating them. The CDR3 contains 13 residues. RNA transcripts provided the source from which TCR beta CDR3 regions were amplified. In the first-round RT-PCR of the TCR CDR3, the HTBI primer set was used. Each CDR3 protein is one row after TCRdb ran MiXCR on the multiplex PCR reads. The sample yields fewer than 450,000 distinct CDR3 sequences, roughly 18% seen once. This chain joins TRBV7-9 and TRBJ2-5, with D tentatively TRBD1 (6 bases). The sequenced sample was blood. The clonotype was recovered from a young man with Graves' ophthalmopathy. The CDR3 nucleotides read TGTGCCAGCAGCTCATGGGGAACAGGGTCCCAGTACTTC. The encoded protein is CASSSWGTGSQYF.